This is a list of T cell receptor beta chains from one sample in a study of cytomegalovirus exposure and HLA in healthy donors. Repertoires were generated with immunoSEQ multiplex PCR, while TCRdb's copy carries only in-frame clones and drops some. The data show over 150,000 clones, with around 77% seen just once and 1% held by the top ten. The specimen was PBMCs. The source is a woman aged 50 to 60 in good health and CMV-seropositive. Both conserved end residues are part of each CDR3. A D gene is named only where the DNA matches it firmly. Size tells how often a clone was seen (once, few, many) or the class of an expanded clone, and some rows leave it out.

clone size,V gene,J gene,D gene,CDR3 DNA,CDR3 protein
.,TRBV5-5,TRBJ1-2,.,TGTGCCAGCAGCTTGGAGCTCCGGGTTATTGACTATGGCTACACCTTC,CASSLELRVIDYGYTF
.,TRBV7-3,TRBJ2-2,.,TGTGCCAGCAGCTTCCGGCAGCGCACCGGGGAGCTGTTTTTT,CASSFRQRTGELFF
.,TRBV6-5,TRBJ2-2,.,TGTGCCAGCAGTCCCGGACTAACCGGGGAGCTGTTTTTT,CASSPGLTGELFF
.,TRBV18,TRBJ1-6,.,TGTGCCAGCCGGGAATACCCTTTCGGTAATTCACCCCTCCACTTT,CASREYPFGNSPLHF
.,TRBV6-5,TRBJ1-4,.,TGTGCCAGCAGTTACTCCCGTTCGTCGCGAAAACTGTTTTTT,CASSYSRSSRKLFF
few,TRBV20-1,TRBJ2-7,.,TGCAGTGCTAGCGGGAGCTACGAGCAGTACTTC,CSASGSYEQYF
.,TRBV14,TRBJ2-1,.,TGTGCCAGCAGCCTACGAGGCTTCAGTCTCTTGAATGAGCAGTTCTTC,CASSLRGFSLLNEQFF
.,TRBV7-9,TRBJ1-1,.,TGTGCCAGCAGCTCCCGGGAAGGATCACTGAACACTGAAGCTTTCTTT,CASSSREGSLNTEAFF
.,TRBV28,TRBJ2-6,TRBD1,TGTGCCAGCAGTTCCCCCCCTCTACAGGGGACCAACGTCCTGACTTTC,CASSSPPLQGTNVLTF
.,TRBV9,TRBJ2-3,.,TGTGCCAGCAGCGTAGTAGCCGGCCCAGATACGCAGTATTTT,CASSVVAGPDTQYF
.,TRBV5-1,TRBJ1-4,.,TGCGCCAGCAGCTTTTTCCCCGTGGGGCCCACTAATGAAAAACTGTTTTTT,CASSFFPVGPTNEKLFF